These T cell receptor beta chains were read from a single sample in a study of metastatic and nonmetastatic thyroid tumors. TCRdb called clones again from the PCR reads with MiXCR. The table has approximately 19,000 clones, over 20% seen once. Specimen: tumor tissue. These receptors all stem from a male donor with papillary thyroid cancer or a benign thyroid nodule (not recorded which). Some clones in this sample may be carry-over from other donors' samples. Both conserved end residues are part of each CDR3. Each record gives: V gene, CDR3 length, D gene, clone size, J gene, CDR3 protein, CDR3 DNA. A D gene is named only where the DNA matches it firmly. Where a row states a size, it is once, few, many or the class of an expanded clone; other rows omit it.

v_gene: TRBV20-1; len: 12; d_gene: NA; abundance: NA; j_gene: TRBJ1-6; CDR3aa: CSARVRGTPLHF; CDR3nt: TGCAGTGCTAGAGTAAGGGGCACACCCCTCCACTTT
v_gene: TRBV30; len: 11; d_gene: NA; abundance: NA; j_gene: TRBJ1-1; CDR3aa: CAWSESPQAFF; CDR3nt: TGTGCCTGGAGTGAGTCGCCCCAAGCTTTCTTT
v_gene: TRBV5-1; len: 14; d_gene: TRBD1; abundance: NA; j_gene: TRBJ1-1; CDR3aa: CASRLAGQGTEAFF; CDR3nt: TGCGCCAGCAGGCTTGCAGGACAGGGAACTGAAGCTTTCTTT
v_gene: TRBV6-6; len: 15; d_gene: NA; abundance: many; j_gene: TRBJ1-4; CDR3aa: CASSYTLTGNEKLFF; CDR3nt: TGTGCCAGCAGTTACACTTTAACAGGGAATGAAAAACTGTTTTTT
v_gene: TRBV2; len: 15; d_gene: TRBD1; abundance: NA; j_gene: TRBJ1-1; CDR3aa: CASRRKQGSGTEDFF; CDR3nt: TGTGCCAGCAGAAGAAAACAGGGGTCGGGCACTGAAGATTTCTTT
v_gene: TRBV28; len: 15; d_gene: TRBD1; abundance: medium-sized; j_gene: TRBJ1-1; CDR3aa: CASSLQGAWNTEAFF; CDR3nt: TGTGCCAGCAGTTTGCAGGGGGCATGGAACACTGAAGCTTTCTTT
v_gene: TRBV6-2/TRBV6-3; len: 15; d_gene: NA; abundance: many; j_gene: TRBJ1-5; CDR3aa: CASSYYGQPNQPQHF; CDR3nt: TGTGCCAGCAGTTACTATGGACAGCCAAATCAGCCCCAGCATTTT
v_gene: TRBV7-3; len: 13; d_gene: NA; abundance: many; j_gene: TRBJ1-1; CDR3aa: CASSLNGGTEAFF; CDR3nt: TGTGCCAGCAGCTTAAACGGGGGCACTGAAGCTTTCTTT
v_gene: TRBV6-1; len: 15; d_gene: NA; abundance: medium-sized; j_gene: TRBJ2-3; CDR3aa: CASSNLAVGGNTQYF; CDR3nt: TGTGCCAGCAGTAATCTAGCGGTAGGGGGAAATACGCAGTATTTT
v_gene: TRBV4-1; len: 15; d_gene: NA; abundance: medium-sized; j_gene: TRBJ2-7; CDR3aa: CASSQDATVSYEQYF; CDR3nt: TGCGCCAGCAGCCAAGATGCGACAGTTTCCTACGAGCAGTACTTC
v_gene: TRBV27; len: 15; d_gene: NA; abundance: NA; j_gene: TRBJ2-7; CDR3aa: CASSLVTVSSYDQYF; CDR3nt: TGTGCCAGCAGCTTGGTGACGGTGAGCTCCTACGATCAGTACTTC
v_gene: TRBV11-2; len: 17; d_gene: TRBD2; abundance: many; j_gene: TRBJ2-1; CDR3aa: CASSPIGAAGVAREQFF; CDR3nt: TGTGCCAGCAGCCCAATAGGGGCGGCGGGAGTCGCCCGTGAGCAGTTCTTC
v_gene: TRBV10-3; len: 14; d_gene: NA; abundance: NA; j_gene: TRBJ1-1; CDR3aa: CAISTAGGGTEAFF; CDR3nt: TGTGCCATCAGTACGGCGGGGGGCGGCACTGAAGCTTTCTTT
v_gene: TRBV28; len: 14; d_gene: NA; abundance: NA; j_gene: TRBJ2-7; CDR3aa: CDSRNSGGTYEQYF; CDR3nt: TGTGACAGCAGAAATAGCGGAGGGACCTACGAGCAGTACTTC